This T cell receptor beta chain is drawn from a study of T cells after yellow fever vaccination. Study as a whole: Each low-cell-number fraction was prepared by means of SMART-Seq v4 Ultra Low Input.

The study made its TCR cDNA through 5'RACE template switching. That step introduced a universal primer site along with UMIs. TCRdb itself ran the 5' RACE reads through MiXCR, one entry per CDR3 protein. The sample has a few hundred thousand distinct CDR3 sequences; less than 4.5% are singletons. Whole-study findings and limits: Boosting was followed by the reappearance of most primary-vaccination clones (just under 98% CD4, around 91% CD8).

The V and J ends lost 6 bases and 0 bases, in that order; junction bases with no gene match: 4. This CDR3 spans 15 amino acids. This clonotype appeared a few times. Its specificity is not known. V is TRBV12-3 or TRBV12-4 and J is TRBJ2-1; 8 positions agree with TRBD2. The sample was PBMCs, taken on the day of the yellow fever booster vaccination. The receptor's source is a man between 18 and 35 years old who received the YFV17D yellow fever vaccine. The CDR3 DNA reads as TGTGCCAGCAGCTATAGCGGGAACTCCTACAATGAGCAGTTCTTC. This gives the protein CASSYSGNSYNEQFF.